This T cell receptor (beta chain) was sequenced in a study of T cell repertoires in cytomegalovirus infection. Looking at the study overall: It can be stated that public TCR beta signatures indicated CMV infection as well as a matching HLA type. Study-wide results and limits: Cumulated frequencies of public TCR beta families served to identify carriers of CMV plus the relevant HLA.

This clonotype was seen ten or more times. Its target is not known. TCRdb reprocessed the reads with MiXCR, giving one entry per CDR3 protein. Of about 250,000 distinct CDR3 sequences in the sample, around 6.4% were seen once. This CDR3 has 19 residues. The V gene's germline CDR1 is LGHNT and CDR2 FRNRAP. The V end lost 2 bases, the J end lost 5 bases, and 27 bases lay between the germline ends. The chain joins TRBV12-5 to TRBJ2-5; D may match TRBD1 or TRBD2 (5 bases each). What was sequenced was PBMCs. The sequence derives from a human donor in good health (CMV status not recorded). Some clones in this sample may be carry-over from other donors' samples. Here the CDR3 reads CASGLIRDGNIPSQETQYF. In DNA form, the CDR3 reads TGTGCTAGTGGTTTGATCCGGGACGGAAATATACCCAGCCAGGAGACCCAGTACTTC.